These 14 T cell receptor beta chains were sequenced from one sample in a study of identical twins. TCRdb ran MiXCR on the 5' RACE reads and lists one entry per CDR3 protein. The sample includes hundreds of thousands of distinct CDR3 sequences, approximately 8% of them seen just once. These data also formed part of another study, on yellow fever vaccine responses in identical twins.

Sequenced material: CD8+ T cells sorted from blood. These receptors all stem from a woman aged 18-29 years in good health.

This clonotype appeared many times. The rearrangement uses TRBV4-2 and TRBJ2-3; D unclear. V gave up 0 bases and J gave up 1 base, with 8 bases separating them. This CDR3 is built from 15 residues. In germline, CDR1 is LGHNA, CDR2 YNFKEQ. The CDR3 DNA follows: TGTGCCAGCAGCCAAGATAATAGGCGCACAGATACGCAGTATTTT. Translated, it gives CASSQDNRRTDTQYF.

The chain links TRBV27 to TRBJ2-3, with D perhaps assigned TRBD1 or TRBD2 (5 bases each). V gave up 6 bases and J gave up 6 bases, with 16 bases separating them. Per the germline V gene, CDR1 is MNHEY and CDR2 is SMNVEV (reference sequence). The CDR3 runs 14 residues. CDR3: CASSPGARADTQYF. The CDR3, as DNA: TGTGCCAGCAGCCCCGGGGCCCGGGCGGATACGCAGTATTTT.

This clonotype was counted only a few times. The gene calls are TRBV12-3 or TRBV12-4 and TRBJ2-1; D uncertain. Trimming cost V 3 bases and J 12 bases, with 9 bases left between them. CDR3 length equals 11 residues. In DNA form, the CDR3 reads TGTGCCAGCAGTTTCGGTAATCTGCAGTTCTTC. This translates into CASSFGNLQFF.

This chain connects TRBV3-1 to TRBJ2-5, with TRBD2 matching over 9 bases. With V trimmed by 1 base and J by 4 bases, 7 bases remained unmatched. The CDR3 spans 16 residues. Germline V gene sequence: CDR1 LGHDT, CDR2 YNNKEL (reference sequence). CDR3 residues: CASSQGVSGSRETQYF. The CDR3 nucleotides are TGTGCCAGCAGCCAAGGTGTTAGCGGGAGTAGAGAGACCCAGTACTTC.

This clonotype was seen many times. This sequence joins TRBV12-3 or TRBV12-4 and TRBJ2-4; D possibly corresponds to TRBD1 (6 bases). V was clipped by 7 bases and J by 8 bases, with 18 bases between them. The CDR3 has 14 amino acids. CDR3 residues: CASTWGRFLDIQYF. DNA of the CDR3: TGTGCCAGCACGTGGGGGCGGTTTCTAGACATTCAGTACTTC.

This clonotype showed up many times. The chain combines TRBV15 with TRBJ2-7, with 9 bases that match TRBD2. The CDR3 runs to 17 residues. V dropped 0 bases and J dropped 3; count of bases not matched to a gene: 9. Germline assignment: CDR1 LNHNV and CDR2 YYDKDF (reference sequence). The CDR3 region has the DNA TGTGCCACCAGCAGAGATTCATACGCGGGAGGGTACTACGAGCAGTACTTC. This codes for CATSRDSYAGGYYEQYF.

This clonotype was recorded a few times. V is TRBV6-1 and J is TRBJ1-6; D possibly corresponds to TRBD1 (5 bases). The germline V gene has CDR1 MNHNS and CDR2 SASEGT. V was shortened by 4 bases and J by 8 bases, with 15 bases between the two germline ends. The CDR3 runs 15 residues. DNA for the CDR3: TGTGCCAGCAGTGGCCTGGGGCTCGGAGATTCACCCCTCCACTTT. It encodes CASSGLGLGDSPLHF.

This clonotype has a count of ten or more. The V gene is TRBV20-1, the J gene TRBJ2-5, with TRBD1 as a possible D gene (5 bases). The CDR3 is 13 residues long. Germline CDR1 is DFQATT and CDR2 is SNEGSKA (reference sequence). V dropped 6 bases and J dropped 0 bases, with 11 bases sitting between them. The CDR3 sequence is CSARQPYQETQYF. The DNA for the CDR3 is TGCAGTGCCAGACAGCCGTACCAAGAGACCCAGTACTTC.

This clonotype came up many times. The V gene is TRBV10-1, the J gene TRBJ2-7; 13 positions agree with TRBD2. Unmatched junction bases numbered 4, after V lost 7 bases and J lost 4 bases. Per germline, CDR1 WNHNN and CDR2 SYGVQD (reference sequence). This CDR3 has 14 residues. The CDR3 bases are TGCGCCAGCACCGGGACTAGCGGGGAATACGAGCAGTACGTC. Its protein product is CASTGTSGEYEQYV.

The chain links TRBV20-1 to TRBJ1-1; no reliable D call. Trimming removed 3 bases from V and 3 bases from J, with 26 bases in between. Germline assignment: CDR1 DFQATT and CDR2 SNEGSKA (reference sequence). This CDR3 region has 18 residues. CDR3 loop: CSASLFGVSGKQDTEAFF. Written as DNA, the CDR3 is TGCAGTGCTAGTCTGTTCGGTGTCAGTGGGAAGCAGGACACTGAAGCTTTCTTT.

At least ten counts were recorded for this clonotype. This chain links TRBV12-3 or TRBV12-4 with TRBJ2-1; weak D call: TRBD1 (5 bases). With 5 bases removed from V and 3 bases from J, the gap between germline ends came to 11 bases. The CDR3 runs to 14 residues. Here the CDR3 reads CASSNLGVYNEQFF. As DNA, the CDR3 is TGTGCCAGCAGTAACTTAGGGGTCTACAATGAGCAGTTCTTC.

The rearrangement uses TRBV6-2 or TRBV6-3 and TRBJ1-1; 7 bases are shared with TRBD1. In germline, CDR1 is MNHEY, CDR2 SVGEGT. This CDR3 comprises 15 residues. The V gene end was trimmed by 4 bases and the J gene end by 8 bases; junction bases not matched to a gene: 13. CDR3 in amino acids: CASSFPWGQQLEAFF. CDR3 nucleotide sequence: TGTGCCAGCAGTTTCCCTTGGGGACAGCAACTGGAAGCTTTCTTT.

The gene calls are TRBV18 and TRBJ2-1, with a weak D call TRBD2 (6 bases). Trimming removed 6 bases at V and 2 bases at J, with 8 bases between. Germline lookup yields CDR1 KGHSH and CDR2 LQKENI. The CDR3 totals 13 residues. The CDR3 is CASSGRPYNEQFF. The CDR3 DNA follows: TGTGCCAGCTCCGGGAGACCCTACAATGAGCAGTTCTTC.

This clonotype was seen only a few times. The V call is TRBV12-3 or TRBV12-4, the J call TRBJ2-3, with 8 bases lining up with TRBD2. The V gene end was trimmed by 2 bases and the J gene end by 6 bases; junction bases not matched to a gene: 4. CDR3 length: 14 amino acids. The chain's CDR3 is CASSLSTGGDTQYF. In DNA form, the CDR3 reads TGTGCCAGCAGTTTAAGTACGGGAGGGGATACGCAGTATTTT.